A selection of T cell receptor beta chains follows, all from one sample in a study of blood T cell repertoires in COVID-19. Profiled with immunoSEQ multiplex PCR; TCRdb holds only in-frame clones, not every one. The sample has about 130,000 clones; approximately 80% are singletons. The sequenced material came from peripheral blood. Every receptor here comes from a woman aged 80 or over with acute or convalescent COVID-19. CDR3s include the opening cysteine and the closing phenylalanine or tryptophan. A D gene is named only where the DNA matches it firmly. Size tells how often a clone was seen (once, few, many) or the class of an expanded clone, and some rows leave it out.

v_call	d_call	j_call	clone_size	cdr3_aa	cdr3_nt
TRBV10-3	.	TRBJ2-5	.	CAISDYRDQETQYF	TGTGCCATCAGTGATTACAGAGATCAAGAGACCCAGTACTTC
TRBV4-3	.	TRBJ2-1	.	CASSLSVWAGEQFF	TGCGCCAGCAGCCTGTCGGTATGGGCCGGTGAGCAGTTCTTC
TRBV4-1	.	TRBJ1-1	.	CASSQDSRGFTEAFF	TGCGCCAGCAGCCAAGATTCCCGGGGTTTTACTGAAGCTTTCTTT
TRBV10-3	TRBD1	TRBJ2-5	.	CAISGDRGQETQYF	TGTGCCATCAGTGGGGACAGGGGGCAAGAGACCCAGTACTTC
TRBV9	.	TRBJ2-3	.	CASSAQLDTQYF	TGTGCCAGCAGCGCACAGCTAGATACGCAGTATTTT
TRBV5-4	.	TRBJ2-3	once	CASSLPGAASTDTQYF	TGTGCCAGCAGCTTGCCGGGTGCCGCTAGCACAGATACGCAGTATTTT
TRBV19	TRBD2	TRBJ2-7	once	CASSYSGGQTYEQYF	TGTGCCAGTAGTTACTCGGGGGGGCAGACCTACGAGCAGTACTTC
TRBV3-1/TRBV3-2	TRBD2	TRBJ2-2	few	CASSQAALAGRGGNTGELFF	TGTGCCAGCAGCCAAGCCGCCCTAGCGGGGCGGGGGGGAAACACCGGGGAGCTGTTTTTT
TRBV5-1	.	TRBJ1-5	.	CASSPGGRPSHQPQHF	TGCGCCAGCAGCCCGGGAGGCAGGCCATCTCATCAGCCCCAGCATTTT
TRBV7-6	.	TRBJ1-4	.	CASSLVSRGYNEKLFF	TGTGCCAGCAGCTTAGTCTCCCGGGGGTATAATGAAAAACTGTTTTTT
TRBV7-9	.	TRBJ1-1	.	CASSRGQNTEAFF	TGTGCCAGCAGCCGGGGACAGAACACTGAAGCTTTCTTT
TRBV24-1	TRBD1	TRBJ2-3	.	CATSRGQGGSGADTQYF	TGTGCCACCAGTAGGGGACAGGGGGGCAGTGGGGCAGATACGCAGTATTTT
TRBV5-1	TRBD2	TRBJ2-2	.	CASRTSGVGTGELFF	TGCGCCAGCCGGACTAGCGGGGTTGGCACCGGGGAGCTGTTTTTT
TRBV4-1	.	TRBJ1-4	.	CASSQDTEKLFF	TGCGCCAGCAGTCAGGACACAGAAAAACTGTTTTTT
TRBV5-1	TRBD1	TRBJ1-6	.	CASSTTGTGSSPLHF	TGCGCCAGCAGCACCACCGGGACAGGTTCTTCACCCCTCCACTTT
TRBV4-1	.	TRBJ1-6	.	CASSQVLLADSPLHF	TGCGCCAGCAGCCAAGTTCTTCTCGCGGATTCACCCCTCCACTTT
TRBV5-1	.	TRBJ1-2	few	CASSRVGQGALGYTF	TGCGCCAGCAGCCGAGTGGGACAAGGGGCGTTAGGCTACACCTTC
TRBV7-8	TRBD1	TRBJ1-3	once	CASSLALQGASGNTIYF	TGTGCCAGCAGCTTAGCCCTGCAGGGGGCATCTGGAAACACCATATATTTT
TRBV30	.	TRBJ1-1	.	CGAGNTEAFF	TGTGGGGCGGGGAACACTGAAGCTTTCTTT
TRBV5-1	.	TRBJ2-1	.	CASSLAQGNEQFF	TGCGCCAGCAGCTTGGCCCAGGGTAATGAGCAGTTCTTC
TRBV2	.	TRBJ1-1	.	CASLRYRTEAFF	TGTGCCAGCCTGAGGTATAGGACTGAAGCTTTCTTT